These 23 T cell receptor beta chains share one sample of origin, sequenced in a study of T cell changes during pregnancy in multiple sclerosis. Using immunoSEQ multiplex PCR, the repertoire was profiled, and TCRdb retains in-frame clones only, with some absent. The sample carries fewer than 90,000 clones, about 93% recorded once. Material: peripheral blood, obtained in the first trimester of pregnancy. All receptors derive from a female donor with multiple sclerosis, enrolled in a pregnancy study.

The chain combines TRBV7-3 with TRBJ2-7; 8 nucleotides line up with TRBD2. This CDR3 comprises 14 residues. The junction had 7 bases not matched to a gene; V was cut back by 4 bases and J by 5 bases. Germline values: CDR1 SGHTA, CDR2 FQGTGA. CDR3 DNA sequence: TGTGCCAGCAGCTCCGGGACTAGAGGGGACGAGCAGTACTTC. Protein: CASSSGTRGDEQYF.

The gene calls are TRBV10-1 and TRBJ1-2, with D hard to call. V lost 0 bases and J lost 8, with 13 bases in between. The CDR3 runs to 14 residues. CDR1 and CDR2 from the germline V gene are WNHNN and SYGVQD (reference sequence). The CDR3 coding sequence is TGCGCCAGCAGTGAGTCGGGTGGACTGGGCGGCTACACCTTC. The encoded protein is CASSESGGLGGYTF.

This chain connects TRBV28 to TRBJ1-2; D is perhaps TRBD1 (5 bases). Germline CDR1 and CDR2: MDHEN and SYDVKM. The CDR3 totals 15 residues. V lost 4 bases and J lost 0, with 12 bases in between. The CDR3 protein is CASSSGGSSNYGYTF. The CDR3 coding sequence is TGTGCCAGCAGTTCGGGGGGTTCGTCTAACTATGGCTACACCTTC.

J is TRBJ1-5 and V is TRBV15; 7 bases line up with TRBD1. Germline V gene sequence: CDR1 LNHNV, CDR2 YYDKDF (reference sequence). Trimming removed 0 bases from V and 5 bases from J; junction bases left unmatched: 4. The CDR3 totals 15 residues. CDR3: CATSREGGSYQPQHF. The CDR3 region has the DNA TGTGCCACCAGCAGAGAAGGGGGCAGCTATCAGCCCCAGCATTTT. Complete variable domain (other parts from reference TRBV15 and TRBJ1-5): DAMVIQNPRYQVTQFGKPVTLSCSQTLNHNVMYWYQQKSSQAPKLLFHYYDKDFNNEADTPDNFQSRRPNTSFCFLDIRSPGLGDTAMYLCATSREGGSYQPQHFGDGTRLSIL.

This sequence joins TRBV14 and TRBJ2-7, with TRBD2 matching 7 bases. This CDR3 contains 16 residues. V was pared by 3 bases and J by 0 bases, with 8 bases of the junction left unmatched. Germline V CDR1 and CDR2: SGHDN, FVKESK. Here the CDR3 DNA reads TGTGCCAGCAGCCAGATGGGAGCGGGGAGCTCCTACGAGCAGTACTTC. This sequence encodes CASSQMGAGSSYEQYF.

The V call is TRBV13, the J call TRBJ2-3; maybe TRBD2 (5 bases). CDR1 is PRHDT and CDR2 is FYEKMQ in the germline V gene (reference sequence). V was clipped by 5 bases and J by 1 base, with 10 bases between them. This CDR3 region has 14 residues. The CDR3 region is CASSPERRTDTQYF. The CDR3 DNA sequence: TGTGCCAGCAGCCCCGAGCGGCGCACAGATACGCAGTATTTT.

This chain joins TRBV14 and TRBJ1-4, with D possibly matching TRBD1 (6 bases). CDR3 length: 12 residues. The V and J ends lost 1 base and 13 bases respectively, with 10 bases between them. Germline CDR1 reads SGHDN; CDR2 reads FVKESK. CDR3 residues: CASSQVRGGLFF. CDR3 sequence (DNA): TGTGCCAGCAGCCAAGTGAGGGGGGGACTGTTTTTT.

The genes are TRBV25-1 and TRBJ2-3; D not certain. The CDR3 consists of 14 residues. With 6 bases removed from V and 1 base from J, the gap between germline ends came to 11 bases. Looked up from germline, CDR1 is MGHDK and CDR2 is SYGVNS. CDR3 DNA sequence: TGTGCCAGCAGCGGAGAAGTTGGCACAGATACGCAGTATTTT. Amino acids: CASSGEVGTDTQYF.

The chain couples TRBV7-2 to TRBJ1-5; TRBD1 might be the D (6 bases). The germline gives CDR1 SGHTA, CDR2 FQGNSA. CDR3 length: 15 amino acids. V shed 5 bases and J shed 1 base, with 12 bases lying between them. The CDR3 DNA sequence: TGTGCCAGCAGCCCCATGACAGGAAGCAATCAGCCCCAGCATTTT. Translating it yields CASSPMTGSNQPQHF.

V is TRBV2 and J is TRBJ1-4; 10 positions agree with TRBD1. This CDR3 spans 14 amino acids. Germline V gene lookup returns CDR1 SNHLY and CDR2 FYNNEI. V lost 5 bases, J lost 8 bases, and 5 bases stayed unmatched. CDR3 sequence: CASSLGQGREKLFF. CDR3 in DNA: TGTGCCAGCAGTTTGGGACAGGGGAGGGAAAAACTGTTTTTT.

The chain is built from TRBV6-5 and TRBJ1-5; 9 nucleotides align to TRBD1. This CDR3 is built from 14 residues. Per germline, CDR1 MNHEY and CDR2 SVGAGI. With V trimmed by 6 bases and J by 8 bases, 8 bases remained unmatched. The CDR3 nucleotides read TGTGCCAGCAGCAAAACAGGGGGCGCGAAGCCCCAGCATTTT. It codes for CASSKTGGAKPQHF.

V is TRBV9 and J is TRBJ1-5; 9 nucleotides align to TRBD1. Germline CDR1 SGDLS, CDR2 YYNGEE. V shed 7 bases, J shed 4 bases, and the junction held 3 bases outside the gene matches. CDR3 length equals 13 residues. CDR3 sequence (DNA): TGTGCCAGCTCCGGGACAGGGAATCAGCCCCAGCATTTT. This translates into CASSGTGNQPQHF.

The chain combines TRBV12-5 with TRBJ1-5, with no clear D. The CDR3 length is 14 residues. V was pared by 2 bases and J by 4 bases, with 9 bases between. Germline V gives CDR1 LGHNT, CDR2 FRNRAP. As DNA, the CDR3 is TGTGCTAGTGGTTTGTGGGGAGGGAATCAGCCCCAGCATTTT. Protein sequence: CASGLWGGNQPQHF.

The chain combines TRBV4-1 with TRBJ1-1, with TRBD1 matching 8 bases. After removal of 4 bases from V and 1 base from J, the junction contained 8 bases not matched to a gene. Germline V gives CDR1 MGHRA, CDR2 YSYEKL. The CDR3 runs to 16 residues. The CDR3 coding sequence is TGCGCCAGCAGCCTGGTTGGACAGGGTAGGAACACTGAAGCTTTCTTT. Its protein product is CASSLVGQGRNTEAFF.

The V and J genes are TRBV6-4 and TRBJ1-5; the match to TRBD1 covers 10 bases. CDR3 length: 15 residues. The V gene end was trimmed by 5 bases and the J gene end by 5 bases; junction bases not matched to a gene: 6. Germline V gene data show CDR1 as MRHNA and CDR2 as SNTAGT. CDR3 DNA: TGTGCCAGCAGTCCCGGGACAGGGGCCCATCAGCCCCAGCATTTT. Amino acid sequence: CASSPGTGAHQPQHF.

The chain couples TRBV15 to TRBJ2-7; tentatively, D is TRBD1 (5 bases). Germline V gives CDR1 LNHNV, CDR2 YYDKDF (reference sequence). The CDR3 contains 16 residues. V lost 3 bases, J lost 1 base, and 16 bases lay in between. CDR3 coding DNA: TGTGCCACCAGCAGCCCTAGAGGCAGGGAATCCTACGAGCAGTACTTC. Its protein product is CATSSPRGRESYEQYF.

The rearrangement links TRBV18 to TRBJ2-1, with TRBD1 matching 8 bases. The CDR3 is 17 amino acids. The germline V gene encodes CDR1 KGHSH and CDR2 LQKENI. Losses at the gene ends were 3 bases for V and 4 bases for J; bases not matched to a gene: 11. Here the CDR3 reads CASSPLTGGGGYNEQFF. CDR3 in DNA: TGTGCCAGCTCACCCTTAACAGGGGGTGGTGGGTACAATGAGCAGTTCTTC.

This clone was counted a single time. The J gene is TRBJ2-1, the V gene TRBV2; 10 positions agree with TRBD2. This CDR3 is 14 amino acids long. From germline, CDR1 is SNHLY and CDR2 FYNNEI. Trimming at V came to 4 bases and at J to 10 bases, leaving 7 bases not matched to a gene. CDR3 residues: CASSASGGPWEQFF. Here the CDR3 DNA reads TGTGCCAGCAGTGCTAGCGGGGGCCCCTGGGAGCAGTTCTTC.

V is TRBV5-5 and J is TRBJ1-6, with 7 bases aligning to TRBD1. CDR1 and CDR2 from the germline V gene are SGHKS and YYEKEE (reference sequence). CDR3 length: 18 amino acids. J gave up 0 bases and V 0 bases, and 6 bases lay outside the gene matches. CDR3 sequence (DNA): TGTGCCAGCAGCTTGGGGGCGGACAGGAGCTCCTATAATTCACCCCTCCACTTT. Translated: CASSLGADRSSYNSPLHF.

This chain uses TRBV7-6 with TRBJ2-2; D uncertain. Deletions cut 4 bases from V and 0 bases from J, with 6 bases between. This CDR3 comprises 14 residues. The germline gives CDR1 SGHVS, CDR2 FNYEAQ. In DNA form, the CDR3 reads TGTGCCAGCAGCTACGCTACGAACACCGGGGAGCTGTTTTTT. It yields the protein CASSYATNTGELFF.

The chain joins TRBV5-4 to TRBJ2-7; TRBD2 matches at 7 bases. In germline, CDR1 is SGHNT, CDR2 YYREEE (reference sequence). V shed 4 bases, J shed 5 bases, and the junction held 12 bases outside the gene matches. The CDR3 has 15 amino acids. CDR3: CASSLLGGRMDEQYF. The CDR3 region has the DNA TGTGCCAGCAGCCTGCTGGGCGGGAGAATGGACGAGCAGTACTTC.

V is TRBV5-4 and J is TRBJ2-7; possible D gene TRBD1, 6 bases. Trimming pared 0 bases from V and 0 bases from J, leaving 10 bases between. The CDR3 totals 15 residues. In germline, CDR1 is SGHNT, CDR2 YYREEE (reference sequence). CDR3 sequence: CASSLGWTASYEQYF. In DNA, the CDR3 is TGTGCCAGCAGCTTGGGATGGACAGCCTCCTACGAGCAGTACTTC.

To note about this clone: A read error may account for a junction end that differs from germline. J is TRBJ2-5 and V is TRBV5-3; 8 bases are a match to TRBD2. TRBV5-3 belongs to the ORF category, with a function that is uncertain. The CDR3 is 14 amino acids. CDR3 DNA: TGTGCCAGAAACTCGGTAGGGCTAGCGGGTCCAGGGGACTTC. Its translation: CARNSVGLAGPGDF.